This T cell receptor (beta chain) comes out of a study of blood T cell repertoires in COVID-19. In the study overall: Donors in the United States, Italy and Spain gave samples during acute or convalescent COVID-19. Sample material is recorded as cDNA or gDNA derived from T cells, B-cell-depleted T cells, or PBMCs.

The V segment lost 1 base and the J segment 4 bases; nucleotides outside the gene matches: 3. The CDR3 spans 15 residues. The germline CDR1 and CDR2 sequences are SGHAT and FQNNGV. A word on this clone: Other nucleotide sequences in the sample specify the same CDR3.

Measured with immunoSEQ multiplex PCR; TCRdb has only the in-frame clones, and not every one. Found here are roughly 300,000 clones, approximately 86% of them singletons; the top ten hold just under 9.5%. The sequencing input was peripheral blood. The chain links TRBV11-2 to TRBJ2-1, with 8 bases lining up with TRBD1. The sequence was obtained from a man aged 18 to 30 with active or convalescent COVID-19. CDR3 in DNA: TGTGCCAGCAGCTTAGGGACAGGGATTTACAATGAGCAGTTCTTC. The encoded protein is CASSLGTGIYNEQFF.